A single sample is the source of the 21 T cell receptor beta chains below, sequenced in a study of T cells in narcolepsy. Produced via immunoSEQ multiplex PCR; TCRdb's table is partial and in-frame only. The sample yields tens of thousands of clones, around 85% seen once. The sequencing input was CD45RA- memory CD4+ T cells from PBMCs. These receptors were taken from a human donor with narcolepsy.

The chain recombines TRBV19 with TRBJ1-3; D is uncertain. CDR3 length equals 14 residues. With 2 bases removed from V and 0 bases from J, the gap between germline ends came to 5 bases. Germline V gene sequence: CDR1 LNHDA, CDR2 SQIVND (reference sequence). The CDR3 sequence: CASSIKGSGNTIYF. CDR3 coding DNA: TGTGCCAGTAGTATAAAAGGCTCTGGAAACACCATATATTTT.

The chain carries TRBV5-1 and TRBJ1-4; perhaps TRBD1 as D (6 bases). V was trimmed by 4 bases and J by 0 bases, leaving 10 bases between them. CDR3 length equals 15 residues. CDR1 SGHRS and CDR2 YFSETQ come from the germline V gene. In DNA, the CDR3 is TGCGCCAGCAGCGCAACAGGGACAACTAATGAAAAACTGTTTTTT. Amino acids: CASSATGTTNEKLFF.

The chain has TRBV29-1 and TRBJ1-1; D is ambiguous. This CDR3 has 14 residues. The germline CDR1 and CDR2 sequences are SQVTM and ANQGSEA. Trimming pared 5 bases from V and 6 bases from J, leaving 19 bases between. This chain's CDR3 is CSVYLFGHDAEAFF. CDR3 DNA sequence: TGCAGCGTTTACCTTTTCGGGCACGACGCTGAAGCTTTCTTT.

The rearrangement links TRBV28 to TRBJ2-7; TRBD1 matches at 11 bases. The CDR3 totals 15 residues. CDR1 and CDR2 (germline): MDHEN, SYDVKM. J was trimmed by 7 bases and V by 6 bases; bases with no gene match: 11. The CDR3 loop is CASSTRDRGRGEQYF. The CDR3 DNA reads TGTGCCAGCAGCACCCGGGACAGGGGGAGGGGAGAGCAGTACTTC.

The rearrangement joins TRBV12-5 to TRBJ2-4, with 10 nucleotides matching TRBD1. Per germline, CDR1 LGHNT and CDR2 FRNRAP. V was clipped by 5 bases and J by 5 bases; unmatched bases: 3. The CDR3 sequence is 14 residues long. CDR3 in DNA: TGTGCTAGTGGTGACGACAGGGGGCAAAACATTCAGTACTTC. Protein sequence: CASGDDRGQNIQYF.

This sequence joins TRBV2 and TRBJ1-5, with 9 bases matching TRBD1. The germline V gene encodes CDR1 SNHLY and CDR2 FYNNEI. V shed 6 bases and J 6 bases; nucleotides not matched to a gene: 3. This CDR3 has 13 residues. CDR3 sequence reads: CASRGQGSQPQHF. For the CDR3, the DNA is TGTGCCAGCAGAGGACAGGGGAGTCAGCCCCAGCATTTT.

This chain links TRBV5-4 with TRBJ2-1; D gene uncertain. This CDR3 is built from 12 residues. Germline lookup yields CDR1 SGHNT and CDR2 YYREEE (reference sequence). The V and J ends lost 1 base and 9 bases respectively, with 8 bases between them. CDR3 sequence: CASSLKDGEQFF. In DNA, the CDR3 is TGTGCCAGCAGCTTGAAGGACGGTGAGCAGTTCTTC.

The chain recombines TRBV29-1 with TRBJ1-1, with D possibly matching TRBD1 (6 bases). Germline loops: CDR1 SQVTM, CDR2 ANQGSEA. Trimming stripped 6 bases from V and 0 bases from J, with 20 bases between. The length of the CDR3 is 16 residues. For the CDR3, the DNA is TGCAGCGTCCCACTTACAGGGACCCTTTTGAACACTGAAGCTTTCTTT. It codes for CSVPLTGTLLNTEAFF.

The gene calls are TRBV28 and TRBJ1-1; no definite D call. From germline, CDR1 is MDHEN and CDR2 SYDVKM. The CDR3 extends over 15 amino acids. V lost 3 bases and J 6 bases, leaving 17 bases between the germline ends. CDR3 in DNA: TGTGCCAGCAGTTTTGGGATGCGGGTCCCACCTGAAGCTTTCTTT. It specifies CASSFGMRVPPEAFF.

The CDR3 here is CASSLGQRETQYF. CDR3 nucleotide sequence: TGTGCCAGCAGCTTAGGACAACGAGAGACCCAGTACTTC. The gene calls are TRBV7-8 and TRBJ2-5; D remains unclear. With 1 base removed from V and 4 bases from J, the gap between germline ends came to 7 bases. This CDR3 has 13 amino acids. Germline CDR1 SGHVS, CDR2 FQNEAQ.

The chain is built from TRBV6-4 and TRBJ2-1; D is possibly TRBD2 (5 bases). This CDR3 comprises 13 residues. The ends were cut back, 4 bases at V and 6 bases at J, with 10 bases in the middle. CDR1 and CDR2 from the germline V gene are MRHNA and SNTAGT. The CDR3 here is CASSAVEGNEQFF. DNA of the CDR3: TGTGCCAGCAGTGCTGTTGAGGGCAATGAGCAGTTCTTC.

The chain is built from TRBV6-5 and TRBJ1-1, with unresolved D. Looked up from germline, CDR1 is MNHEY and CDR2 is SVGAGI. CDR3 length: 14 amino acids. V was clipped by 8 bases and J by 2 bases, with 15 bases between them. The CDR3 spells CASGPRVENTEAFF. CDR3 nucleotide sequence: TGTGCCAGCGGCCCGCGGGTTGAAAACACTGAAGCTTTCTTT.

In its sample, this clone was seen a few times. CDR3 region: CASSLIAGQGIGEQYF. The CDR3, as DNA: TGTGCCAGCAGCTTAATAGCGGGACAGGGAATCGGCGAGCAGTACTTC. V usage is TRBV11-2 and J usage is TRBJ2-7, with D possibly being TRBD1 (9 bases). The germline V gene has CDR1 SGHAT and CDR2 FQNNGV. Trimming stripped 2 bases from V and 6 bases from J, with 20 bases between. The CDR3 covers 16 residues.

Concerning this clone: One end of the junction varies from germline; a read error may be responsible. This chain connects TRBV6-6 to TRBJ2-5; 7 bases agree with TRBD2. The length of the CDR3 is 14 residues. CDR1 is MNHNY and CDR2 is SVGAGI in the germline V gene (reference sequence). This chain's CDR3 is CASSLGNSGGVRDF. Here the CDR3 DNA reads TGTGCCAGCAGTCTGGGGAATTCGGGGGGAGTAAGGGACTTC.

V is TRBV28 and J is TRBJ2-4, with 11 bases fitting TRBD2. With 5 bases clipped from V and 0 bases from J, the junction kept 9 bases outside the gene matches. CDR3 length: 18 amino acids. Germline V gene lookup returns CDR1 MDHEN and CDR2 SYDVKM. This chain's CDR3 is CASSPVGLAELAKNIQYF. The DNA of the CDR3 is TGTGCCAGCAGTCCAGTGGGACTAGCGGAATTAGCCAAAAACATTCAGTACTTC.

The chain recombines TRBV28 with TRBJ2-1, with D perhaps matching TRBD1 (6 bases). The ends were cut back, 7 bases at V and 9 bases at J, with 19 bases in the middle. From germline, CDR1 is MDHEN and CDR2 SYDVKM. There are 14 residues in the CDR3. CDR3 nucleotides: TGTGCCAGCAAGTTCACACAGGGAGTGGGTGAGCAGTTCTTC. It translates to CASKFTQGVGEQFF.

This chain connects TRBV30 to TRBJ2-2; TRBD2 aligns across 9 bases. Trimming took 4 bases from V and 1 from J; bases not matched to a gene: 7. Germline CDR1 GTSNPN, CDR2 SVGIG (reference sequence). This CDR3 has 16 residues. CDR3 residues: CAWTASGVVNTGELFF. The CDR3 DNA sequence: TGTGCCTGGACGGCTAGCGGGGTTGTGAACACCGGGGAGCTGTTTTTT.

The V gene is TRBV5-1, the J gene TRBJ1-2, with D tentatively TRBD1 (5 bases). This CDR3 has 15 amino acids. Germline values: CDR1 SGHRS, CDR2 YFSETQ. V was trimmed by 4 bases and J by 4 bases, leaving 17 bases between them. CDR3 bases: TGCGCCAGCAGCCCCCCTCCAGGGCAGACCTATGGCTACACCTTC. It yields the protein CASSPPPGQTYGYTF.

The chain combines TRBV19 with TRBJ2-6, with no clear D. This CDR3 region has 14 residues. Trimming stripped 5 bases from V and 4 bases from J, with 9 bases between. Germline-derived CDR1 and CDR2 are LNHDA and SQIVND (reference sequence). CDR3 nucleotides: TGTGCCAGTAGTGTCACGGTCGGGGCCAACGTCCTGACTTTC. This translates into CASSVTVGANVLTF. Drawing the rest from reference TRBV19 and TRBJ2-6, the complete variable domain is DGGITQSPKYLFRKEGQNVTLSCEQNLNHDAMYWYRQDPGQGLRLIYYSQIVNDFQKGDIAEGYSVSREKKESFPLTVTSAQKNPTAFYLCASSVTVGANVLTFGAGSRLTVL.

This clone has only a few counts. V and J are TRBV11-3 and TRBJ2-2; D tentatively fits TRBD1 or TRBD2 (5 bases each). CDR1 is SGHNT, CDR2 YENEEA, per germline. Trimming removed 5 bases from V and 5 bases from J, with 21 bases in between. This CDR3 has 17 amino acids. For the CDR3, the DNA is TGTGCCAGCAGCAGAGGGCCACAAGGGGCGGCTACCGGGGAGCTGTTTTTT. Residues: CASSRGPQGAATGELFF.

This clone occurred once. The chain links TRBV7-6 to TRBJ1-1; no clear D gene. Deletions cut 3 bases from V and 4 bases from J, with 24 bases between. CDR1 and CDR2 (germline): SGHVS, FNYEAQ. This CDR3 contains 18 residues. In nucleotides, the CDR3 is TGTGCCAGCAGCTTGTTTGATCTAACTGGGGTGCGTGGCACTGAAGCTTTCTTT. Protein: CASSLFDLTGVRGTEAFF.